These 2 T cell receptor beta chains came from one sample sequenced in a study of read filtering for tumor transcriptome and immune sequencing. This library used around 0.4 ug RNA and molecular barcoded adaptors spanning alpha/delta and beta/gamma chains. TCRdb ran MiXCR on the reads and lists one entry per CDR3 protein. The sample lists 30,000 to 40,000 distinct CDR3 sequences, less than 15% occurring once. The sequencing sample was made of a population of CD138-negative cells sorted from bone marrow. These receptors were obtained from a donor at least 40 years old with multiple myeloma.

A few counts support this clonotype. The chain uses TRBV28 and TRBJ2-7; D is perhaps TRBD1 (5 bases). CDR3 length: 15 amino acids. From germline, CDR1 is MDHEN and CDR2 SYDVKM. Trimming removed 6 bases at V and 2 bases at J, with 17 bases between. CDR3 sequence (DNA): TGTGCCAGCAGGCTCGACACAGGCTACGCCTACGAGCAGTACTTC. Amino acid sequence: CASRLDTGYAYEQYF.

There are many counts of this clonotype. The chain carries TRBV20-1 and TRBJ2-7; tentatively, D is TRBD1 (6 bases). The CDR3 loop spans 16 amino acids. V dropped 2 bases and J dropped 3 bases, with 20 bases sitting between them. Germline CDR1 reads DFQATT; CDR2 reads SNEGSKA (reference sequence). CDR3 DNA: TGCAGTGCTAGAACCCACCGGGACACTCAAATCTACGAGCAGTACTTC. Its translation is CSARTHRDTQIYEQYF.